The rows below give T cell receptor beta chains drawn from one sample of a study of response to subunit inactivated influenza vaccine. TCRdb called the RT-PCR reads again in MiXCR, with one record for every CDR3 protein. Here the sample spans around 850,000 distinct CDR3 sequences, approximately 18% being singletons. This specimen was PBMCs from blood, taken approximately 5 days after vaccination. Receptor source: a man aged 50-59 years who received an inactivated influenza vaccine. Each CDR3 is given with its conserved first and last residue. A D gene is named only where the DNA matches it firmly. Rows give clone size only sometimes, using once, few, many, or a class for an expanded clone.

clone_size,j_call,v_call,d_call,cdr3_nt,cdr3_aa
few,TRBJ2-7,TRBV20-1,TRBD1,TGCAGTGCTAGACAGACAGGGCCGAGGGAGAAGTTC,CSARQTGPREKF
.,TRBJ2-7,TRBV20-1,.,TGCACTGCTAGAGACCACCGGGGACTTTCCTACGAGCAGTACTTC,CTARDHRGLSYEQYF
few,TRBJ2-7,TRBV7-9,.,TGTGCCAGCAGCCCCCGTCTCGGCGAGCAGTACTTC,CASSPRLGEQYF
.,TRBJ2-1,TRBV18,.,TGTGCCAGCTCACCTGGGTTGTTTGCGAGTGAGCAGTTCTTC,CASSPGLFASEQFF
.,TRBJ2-7,TRBV7-2,.,TGTGCCAGCAGCTGGGACAACAGTTACGAGCAGTACTTC,CASSWDNSYEQYF
.,TRBJ2-7,TRBV11-2,.,TGTGCCAGCAGATCCCTTCGTCAGGGCTGGCAATACGAGCAGTACTTC,CASRSLRQGWQYEQYF
few,TRBJ2-2,TRBV4-1,TRBD2,TGCGCCAGCAGTCTAGGGACTAGCGGGGGTGCCGGGGAGCTGTTTTTT,CASSLGTSGGAGELFF
.,TRBJ2-1,TRBV5-1,.,TGCGCCAGCAGCTTTGTCGCGACTAGGAACAATGAGCAGTTCTTC,CASSFVATRNNEQFF
few,TRBJ1-1,TRBV5-1,.,TGCGCCAGCAGCACCGGACGGGGGTCTGAAGCTTTCTTT,CASSTGRGSEAFF
few,TRBJ2-7,TRBV6-1,.,TGTGCCAGCAGTGAACAGGCGGCCTACGAGCAGTACTTC,CASSEQAAYEQYF
many,TRBJ2-5,TRBV5-1,.,TGCGCCAGCGGCAGGACTCAAGAGACCCAGTACTTC,CASGRTQETQYF
few,TRBJ2-2,TRBV7-2,.,TGTGCCAGCAGCTTAGAGCCCGATCTCACCGGGGAGCTGTTTTTT,CASSLEPDLTGELFF
few,TRBJ1-3,TRBV4-3,.,TGCGCCAGCAGCCAAGAAGCACAGACTCCAAACACCATATATTTT,CASSQEAQTPNTIYF
few,TRBJ2-5,TRBV7-2,TRBD2,TGTGCCAGCAGCTTAGGACTAGCGGGGCCGCGGGAGACCCAGTACTTC,CASSLGLAGPRETQYF
.,TRBJ2-3,TRBV20-1,.,TGCAGTGCTAGGAGCGGACTGGCTACAGATACGCAGTATTTT,CSARSGLATDTQYF
.,TRBJ2-3,TRBV6-5,.,TGTGCCAGCAGTTACTCGGTGGGAGGTAGCACAGATACGCAGTATTTT,CASSYSVGGSTDTQYF
few,TRBJ2-3,TRBV5-1,.,TGCGCCAGCAGCTTGGGACCCGCCGAAGATACGCAGTATTTT,CASSLGPAEDTQYF